Each of the 28 T cell receptor beta chains below was sequenced from the same sample in a study of cytomegalovirus exposure and HLA in healthy donors. The PCR made use of 60 Vbeta and 13 Jbeta primers. TCRdb keeps only in-frame clones here, not all; method: immunoSEQ multiplex PCR. The sample shows some 150,000 clones, under 80% of them seen only once. What was sequenced was PBMCs. The receptors originated from a male donor in good health and CMV-seronegative.

This chain links TRBV5-3 with TRBJ1-5; 7 bases map to TRBD1. TRBV5-3 is an ORF; its function is uncertain. CDR3 length: 15 amino acids. V gave up 10 bases and J gave up 4 bases; unmatched junction bases: 14. The CDR3 nucleotides are TGTGCCGGACTTACAGGGGCAAGGTGGAATCAGCCCCAGCATTTT. It encodes CAGLTGARWNQPQHF.

This sequence joins TRBV5-1 and TRBJ2-5; possibly TRBD1 for D (7 bases). This CDR3 is 16 amino acids long. V lost 4 bases to trimming and J lost 2 bases, with 18 bases between them. Germline assignment: CDR1 SGHRS and CDR2 YFSETQ. The CDR3 spells CASSLNVQGTQETQYF. The CDR3 region has the DNA TGCGCCAGCAGCCTCAACGTACAGGGGACTCAAGAGACCCAGTACTTC.

V and J are TRBV7-6 and TRBJ1-5; D uncertain. Trimming removed 5 bases at V and 4 bases at J, with 12 bases between. CDR3 length equals 14 residues. CDR1 and CDR2 from the germline V gene are SGHVS and FNYEAQ. CDR3 nucleotide sequence: TGTGCCAGCAGCCCGGGGAGGGCTAATCAGCCCCAGCATTTT. Its protein is CASSPGRANQPQHF.

This clone was seen just once. The chain carries TRBV27 and TRBJ1-1, with a possible D match to TRBD1 (5 bases). The V and J ends lost 7 bases and 4 bases respectively, with 22 bases between them. From germline, CDR1 is MNHEY and CDR2 SMNVEV (reference sequence). This CDR3 contains 16 residues. This CDR3 is CASTTTRRVGTTEAFF. CDR3 sequence (DNA): TGTGCCAGCACCACAACGAGGAGGGTAGGGACCACTGAAGCTTTCTTT.

The chain couples TRBV5-6 to TRBJ1-2, with TRBD1 identical over 8 bases. From germline, CDR1 is SGHDT and CDR2 YYEEEE. This CDR3 has 12 residues. With V trimmed by 1 base and J by 10 bases, 3 bases remained unmatched. The CDR3 bases are TGTGCCAGCAGCTTGAAGACAGGGGCCTACACCTTC. It yields the protein CASSLKTGAYTF.

The chain combines TRBV5-1 with TRBJ1-5; 7 bases are a match to TRBD1. Germline V CDR1 and CDR2: SGHRS, YFSETQ. Trimming removed 8 bases from V and 3 bases from J; junction bases left unmatched: 17. This CDR3 spans 17 amino acids. CDR3 nucleotide sequence: TGCGCCAGGGAAAGGACAGGTTATTCGAGTAACAATCAGCCCCAGCATTTT. Encoded protein: CARERTGYSSNNQPQHF.

The rearrangement joins TRBV5-1 to TRBJ2-7; D is possibly TRBD2 (5 bases). The CDR3 is 16 residues long. V lost 0 bases and J 2 bases, leaving 15 bases between the germline ends. Germline CDR1 is SGHRS and CDR2 is YFSETQ. Here the CDR3 reads CASSLERAVFPYEQYF. For the CDR3, the DNA is TGCGCCAGCAGCTTGGAGAGGGCCGTCTTCCCCTACGAGCAGTACTTC.

The table lists this clone with a few counts. The chain employs TRBV28 and TRBJ1-4, with a tentative D call TRBD1 (6 bases). The CDR3 is 16 amino acids. The V end lost 4 bases, the J end lost 7 bases, and 19 bases lay between the germline ends. In germline, CDR1 is MDHEN, CDR2 SYDVKM. CDR3 nucleotide sequence: TGTGCCAGCAGTTCCTCGATCATGGTCAGGGGTGAAAAACTGTTTTTT. This sequence encodes CASSSSIMVRGEKLFF.

The rearrangement uses TRBV7-2 and TRBJ1-1; TRBD1 might be the D (5 bases). The germline gives CDR1 SGHTA, CDR2 FQGNSA. CDR3 length: 15 residues. The V end lost 5 bases, the J end lost 3 bases, and 16 bases lay between the germline ends. CDR3: CASSKNRTPDTEAFF. CDR3 nucleotides: TGTGCCAGCAGCAAAAACAGGACCCCGGACACTGAAGCTTTCTTT.

The chain is built from TRBV7-9 and TRBJ1-1; TRBD1 matches at 10 bases. J was trimmed by 6 bases and V by 5 bases; bases with no gene match: 15. CDR1 is SEHNR and CDR2 is FQNEAQ in the germline V gene (reference sequence). CDR3 length equals 17 residues. Written as DNA, the CDR3 is TGTGCCAGCAGCCTCCGGGACAGGGGTTACCGGATCCCTGAAGCTTTCTTT. It codes for CASSLRDRGYRIPEAFF.

V usage is TRBV9 and J usage is TRBJ2-1, with D maybe TRBD2 (5 bases). The V gene lost 2 bases and the J gene lost 1 base, with 10 bases spanning the gap. The CDR3 has 15 amino acids. Germline CDR1 and CDR2: SGDLS and YYNGEE. DNA for the CDR3: TGTGCCAGCAGCGTTTTAGCGCAGTCCTACAATGAGCAGTTCTTC. This sequence encodes CASSVLAQSYNEQFF.

The genes are TRBV10-1 and TRBJ2-7; no clear D gene. This CDR3 has 15 residues. The V end was cut by 0 bases, the J end by 6 bases, with 15 bases between. Looked up from germline, CDR1 is WNHNN and CDR2 is SYGVQD (reference sequence). CDR3 nucleotide sequence: TGCGCCAGCAGTGAGTCGTTGACTTCCCTACCCGAGCAGTACTTC. As protein: CASSESLTSLPEQYF.

This clone was seen a few times. This sequence joins TRBV7-9 and TRBJ2-7; possible D gene TRBD1, 5 bases. V lost 3 bases to trimming and J lost 5 bases, with 14 bases between them. There are 14 residues in the CDR3. Germline V gene data show CDR1 as SEHNR and CDR2 as FQNEAQ (reference sequence). The DNA of the CDR3 is TGTGCCAGCAGCTTGGCAGGGCTCCGGGACGAGCAGTACTTC. Its translation is CASSLAGLRDEQYF.

V usage is TRBV7-2 and J usage is TRBJ2-7; 7 positions match TRBD2. Germline values: CDR1 SGHTA, CDR2 FQGNSA. There are 14 residues in the CDR3. Trimming removed 0 bases from V and 3 bases from J; junction bases left unmatched: 2. The chain's CDR3 is CASSLAAGLYEQYF. The CDR3 DNA reads TGTGCCAGCAGCTTAGCAGCGGGGCTCTACGAGCAGTACTTC.

The V gene is TRBV6-5, the J gene TRBJ1-2; D not resolved. Trimming took 11 bases from V and 8 from J, leaving 9 bases between them. This CDR3 is built from 9 residues. Germline V CDR1 and CDR2: MNHEY, SVGAGI. CDR3 nucleotides: TGTGCCCAGCTAGAGGGCTACACCTTC. Its protein is CAQLEGYTF.

This chain links TRBV15 with TRBJ2-3; no reliable D call. The CDR3 is 16 amino acids. The V gene's germline CDR1 is LNHNV and CDR2 YYDKDF (reference sequence). V lost 3 bases and J 5 bases, leaving 18 bases between the germline ends. The CDR3 region is CATSSPAKESGDTQYF. CDR3 coding DNA: TGTGCCACCAGCAGCCCAGCTAAGGAGTCTGGAGATACGCAGTATTTT.

The chain links TRBV18 to TRBJ2-3, with 9 positions matching TRBD2. Germline V gene lookup returns CDR1 KGHSH and CDR2 LQKENI. The CDR3 runs 12 residues. V shed 6 bases, J shed 5 bases, and the junction held 0 bases outside the gene matches. The CDR3 reads CASSTSGDTQYF. CDR3 nucleotide sequence: TGTGCCAGCTCGACTAGCGGAGATACGCAGTATTTT.

The V call is TRBV5-1, the J call TRBJ2-7; TRBD2 aligns across 9 bases. The CDR3 spans 14 residues. V lost 4 bases and J lost 1; bases outside the gene matches: 3. Germline V CDR1 and CDR2: SGHRS, YFSETQ. The CDR3 DNA is TGCGCCAGCAGCGTTAGCGGGAGTTCCTACGAGCAGTACTTC. Protein product: CASSVSGSSYEQYF.

The V gene is TRBV7-9, the J gene TRBJ1-1; D ambiguous. There are 15 residues in the CDR3. The V and J ends lost 2 bases and 4 bases respectively, with 14 bases between them. In germline, CDR1 is SEHNR, CDR2 FQNEAQ (reference sequence). The CDR3 loop is CASSLSAGIGTEAFF. In nucleotides, the CDR3 is TGTGCCAGCAGCTTAAGTGCGGGGATTGGCACTGAAGCTTTCTTT. Variable domain in full (rest from reference TRBV7-9 and TRBJ1-1): DTGVSQNPRHKITKRGQNVTFRCDPISEHNRLYWYRQTLGQGPEFLTYFQNEAQLEKSRLLSDRFSAERPKGSFSTLEIQRTEQGDSAMYLCASSLSAGIGTEAFFGQGTRLTVV.

A remark on this clone: Additional DNA sequences in this sample encode the identical CDR3. The chain employs TRBV13 and TRBJ1-2; tentative D call: TRBD1 (6 bases). CDR1 is PRHDT and CDR2 is FYEKMQ in the germline V gene (reference sequence). This CDR3 has 15 residues. V dropped 5 bases and J dropped 3 bases, with 16 bases sitting between them. DNA for the CDR3: TGTGCCAGCAGCATCGAGTGGGACAAGTACTATGGCTACACCTTC. Its translation: CASSIEWDKYYGYTF.

V usage is TRBV5-5 and J usage is TRBJ2-7; 7 bases line up with TRBD1. In germline, CDR1 is SGHKS, CDR2 YYEKEE (reference sequence). V gave up 2 bases and J gave up 6 bases; unmatched junction bases: 11. There are 15 residues in the CDR3. The CDR3 loop reads CASSLEGQESSEQYF. The CDR3 DNA reads TGTGCCAGCAGCTTAGAAGGACAGGAATCGAGCGAGCAGTACTTC.

J is TRBJ2-3 and V is TRBV6-5, with D tentatively TRBD2 (5 bases). This CDR3 is built from 11 residues. V shed 6 bases and J shed 6 bases, with 7 bases lying between them. Germline V gene sequence: CDR1 MNHEY, CDR2 SVGAGI. CDR3 amino acids: CASRRGDTQYF. In DNA form, the CDR3 reads TGTGCCAGCAGAAGAGGGGATACGCAGTATTTT.

With respect to this clone: Sequence at one end of the junction differs from germline and may be a read error. The V gene is TRBV5-1, the J gene TRBJ1-1; D unresolved. The CDR3 runs to 12 residues. Germline V gene data show CDR1 as SGHRS and CDR2 as YFSETQ. CDR3 region: CASSGGFREVFF. Written as DNA, the CDR3 is TGCGCCAGCAGCGGAGGTTTTAGGGAAGTTTTCTTT. Together with reference TRBV5-1 and TRBJ1-1, the CDR3 gives the full variable domain: KAGVTQTPRYLIKTRGQQVTLSCSPISGHRSVSWYQQTPGQGLQFLFEYFSETQRNKGNFPGRFSGRQFSNSRSEMNVSTLELGDSALYLCASSGGFREVFFGQGTRLTVV.

This chain links TRBV5-4 with TRBJ2-3; no reliable D call. CDR1 and CDR2 from the germline V gene are SGHNT and YYREEE (reference sequence). The CDR3 is 15 residues long. The ends were cut back, 0 bases at V and 6 bases at J, with 14 bases in the middle. CDR3 bases: TGTGCCAGCAGCTTGGTTTCTCCGGGTACCGATACGCAGTATTTT. Amino acids: CASSLVSPGTDTQYF.

This clone was detected only once. This sequence joins TRBV6-5 and TRBJ2-7; 8 bases are shared with TRBD1. The trim removed 0 bases at V and 2 bases at J, leaving 3 bases unmatched. CDR3 length: 15 residues. Germline loops: CDR1 MNHEY, CDR2 SVGAGI. The CDR3 DNA follows: TGTGCCAGCAGTTACTCGGACAGGGCGACCTACGAGCAGTACTTC. Translated, it gives CASSYSDRATYEQYF.

The chain combines TRBV29-1 with TRBJ2-5, with 11 bases lining up with TRBD1. The CDR3 consists of 14 residues. Trimming removed 6 bases from V and 0 bases from J; junction bases left unmatched: 3. Germline-derived CDR1 and CDR2 are SQVTM and ANQGSEA. This chain's CDR3 is CSVGTGGDQETQYF. The CDR3 DNA sequence: TGCAGCGTGGGGACAGGGGGGGACCAAGAGACCCAGTACTTC.

This sequence joins TRBV25-1 and TRBJ2-3, with TRBD1 identical over 10 bases. Germline CDR1 reads MGHDK; CDR2 reads SYGVNS. The CDR3 covers 17 residues. Germline trimming cut 3 bases from V and 4 bases from J; bases unmatched to any gene: 10. This chain's CDR3 is CASSENKAGTGADTQYF. The CDR3 bases are TGTGCCAGCAGTGAGAACAAAGCGGGGACAGGGGCAGATACGCAGTATTTT.

CDR3 in DNA: TGTGCCAGCAGCTTAAACCCGCTAGCAATCGGCTACAATGAGCAGTTCTTC. Its translation is CASSLNPLAIGYNEQFF. V and J are TRBV7-3 and TRBJ2-1; possibly TRBD2 for D (5 bases). The CDR3 sequence is 17 residues long. Germline V gene data show CDR1 as SGHTA and CDR2 as FQGTGA. Trimming took off 1 base at V and 3 bases at J, with 16 bases between the two ends.